Below are 14 T cell receptor beta chains sequenced from a single sample in a study of blood T cell repertoires in COVID-19 (dated by TCRdb to the early 2020s). Library preparation used the immunoSEQ multiplex PCR assay. In its TCRdb copy, this immuneACCESS table keeps in-frame sequences only and misses some clones. Where compared with another copy, unresolved V genes explain less than half of these, and the others have no known cause. This sample lists 120,000 to 150,000 clones; almost 90% were detected once. The ten largest make up over 2% of the sample. Sequenced sample: peripheral blood. The receptors come from a human donor in a cohort sampled during active COVID-19.

The count of this clone is one. The chain links TRBV7-2 to TRBJ2-3, with TRBD2 matching over 7 bases. Germline V lookup: CDR1 SGHTA, CDR2 FQGNSA. The V gene end was trimmed by 5 bases and the J gene end by 3 bases; junction bases not matched to a gene: 14. The CDR3 spans 17 residues. The CDR3 coding sequence is TGTGCCAGCAGCCTAAGTTACAGCGGGGTTGAAACAGATACGCAGTATTTT. This gives the protein CASSLSYSGVETDTQYF.

This clone is a singleton in its sample. The chain has TRBV6-2 or TRBV6-3 and TRBJ1-6; weak D call: TRBD1 (6 bases). Trimming cost V 2 bases and J 7 bases, with 18 bases left between them. CDR1 is MNHEY and CDR2 is SVGEGT in the germline V gene. The CDR3 covers 17 residues. As DNA, the CDR3 is TGTGCCAGCAGTTACGGCGACAGGCTGGGAGGGAATTCACCCCTCCACTTT. Amino acids: CASSYGDRLGGNSPLHF.

V usage is TRBV30 and J usage is TRBJ1-5; D perhaps matches TRBD1 (5 bases). Per germline, CDR1 GTSNPN and CDR2 SVGIG (reference sequence). The length of the CDR3 is 14 residues. V dropped 0 bases and J dropped 0 bases, with 6 bases sitting between them. For the CDR3, the DNA is TGTGCCTGGAGTGTTCAGGGTAGCAATCAGCCCCAGCATTTT. Translated, it gives CAWSVQGSNQPQHF.

This rearrangement joins TRBV30 to TRBJ1-3, with D tentatively TRBD1 (6 bases). This CDR3 comprises 13 residues. Between the trimmed V and J ends, which lost 7 bases and 4 bases, there was a span of 14 bases. CDR1 is GTSNPN and CDR2 is SVGIG in the germline V gene (reference sequence). CDR3 coding DNA: TGTGCCTCCGCCACAGGGTACGGAAACACCATATATTTT. Translating gives CASATGYGNTIYF.

The gene calls are TRBV3-1 (or the pseudogene TRBV3-2) and TRBJ2-7, with 7 positions matching TRBD2. CDR3 length equals 16 residues. After removal of 1 base from V and 3 bases from J, the junction contained 9 bases not matched to a gene. CDR1 LGHDT and CDR2 YNNKEL come from the germline V gene (reference sequence). The CDR3 DNA reads as TGTGCCAGCAGCCAAGTTGCGGCGGGGGAGGACTACGAGCAGTACTTC. This translates into CASSQVAAGEDYEQYF.

This rearrangement joins TRBV27 to TRBJ2-1; tentative D call: TRBD2 (6 bases). Trimming left V 5 bases short and J 8 bases short, with 22 bases between. The CDR3 is made up of 16 amino acids. Germline V lookup: CDR1 MNHEY, CDR2 SMNVEV (reference sequence). The CDR3 here is CASSTREIIRRDEQFF. The CDR3 region has the DNA TGTGCCAGCAGTACCCGGGAGATCATCCGGCGGGATGAGCAGTTCTTC.

The chain joins TRBV29-1 to TRBJ1-6; a possible D gene is TRBD1 (6 bases). The CDR3 has 16 residues. Germline CDR1 is SQVTM and CDR2 is ANQGSEA. V gave up 6 bases and J gave up 0 bases, with 15 bases separating them. CDR3 DNA sequence: TGCAGCGTCGCCCGGACAGTGGTCTCCTATAATTCACCCCTCCACTTT. Amino acid sequence: CSVARTVVSYNSPLHF.

The chain recombines TRBV19 with TRBJ1-5; 11 nucleotides match TRBD1. CDR1 LNHDA and CDR2 SQIVND come from the germline V gene (reference sequence). The CDR3 length is 16 residues. V lost 10 bases, J lost 6 bases, and 14 bases stayed unmatched. The CDR3 nucleotides are TGTGCCACCATGAGGCCGGGACAGGGGGATAGTCAGCCCCAGCATTTT. Translation gives CATMRPGQGDSQPQHF.

This clone was found once. The V and J genes are TRBV2 and TRBJ2-7; TRBD2 might be the D (5 bases). CDR1 is SNHLY and CDR2 is FYNNEI in the germline V gene. The germline V and J ends were trimmed by 2 bases and 4 bases, with 15 bases remaining between them. The CDR3 covers 15 residues. The CDR3 loop reads CASSERADSPYEQYF. The CDR3 coding sequence is TGTGCCAGCAGTGAACGGGCGGACTCTCCTTACGAGCAGTACTTC.

This rearrangement joins TRBV6-2 or TRBV6-3 to TRBJ1-5; D gene uncertain. The CDR3 covers 12 residues. Trimming shortened V by 5 bases and J by 3 bases, and 5 bases separated the two germline ends. Per germline, CDR1 MNHEY and CDR2 SVGEGT. CDR3 sequence (DNA): TGTGCCAGCAGTCTAGACAATCAGCCCCAGCATTTT. This sequence encodes CASSLDNQPQHF.

The chain combines TRBV28 with TRBJ1-3; perhaps TRBD1 as D (6 bases). CDR3 length equals 15 residues. Trimming removed 10 bases at V and 4 bases at J, with 20 bases between. The germline gives CDR1 MDHEN, CDR2 SYDVKM. CDR3 amino acids: CATEGVGGDGNTIYF. The CDR3 nucleotides read TGTGCCACAGAAGGGGTAGGGGGGGACGGAAACACCATATATTTT.

The chain couples TRBV30 to TRBJ2-3; D gene uncertain. Per germline, CDR1 GTSNPN and CDR2 SVGIG (reference sequence). Trimming removed 5 bases from V and 1 base from J, with 4 bases in between. The CDR3 extends over 11 amino acids. CDR3 amino acids: CAWLRTDTQYF. The CDR3 DNA reads as TGTGCCTGGCTACGCACAGATACGCAGTATTTT. Using reference TRBV30 and TRBJ2-3 for the parts outside the CDR3, the full variable domain is SQTIHQWPATLVQPVGSPLSLECTVEGTSNPNLYWYRQAAGRGLQLLFYSVGIGQISSEVPQNLSASRPQDRQFILSSKKLLLSDSGFYLCAWLRTDTQYFGPGTRLTVL.

A few counts support this clone. V gene TRBV19 combines with J gene TRBJ1-6, with 9 bases fitting TRBD1. The germline V gene has CDR1 LNHDA and CDR2 SQIVND (reference sequence). The CDR3 totals 15 residues. Trimming took 6 bases from V and 5 from J; bases not matched to a gene: 5. The CDR3 protein is CASRRRDRDNSPLHF. DNA for the CDR3: TGTGCCAGTAGGCGCCGGGACAGGGATAATTCACCCCTCCACTTT.

This chain joins TRBV5-6 and TRBJ2-5, with 10 bases aligning to TRBD2. Germline V gene data show CDR1 as SGHDT and CDR2 as YYEEEE. The trim removed 2 bases at V and 1 base at J, leaving 2 bases unmatched. The CDR3 has 15 residues. DNA of the CDR3: TGTGCCAGCAGCTTAAGCGGGGGGGTCCAAGAGACCCAGTACTTC. This sequence encodes CASSLSGGVQETQYF.